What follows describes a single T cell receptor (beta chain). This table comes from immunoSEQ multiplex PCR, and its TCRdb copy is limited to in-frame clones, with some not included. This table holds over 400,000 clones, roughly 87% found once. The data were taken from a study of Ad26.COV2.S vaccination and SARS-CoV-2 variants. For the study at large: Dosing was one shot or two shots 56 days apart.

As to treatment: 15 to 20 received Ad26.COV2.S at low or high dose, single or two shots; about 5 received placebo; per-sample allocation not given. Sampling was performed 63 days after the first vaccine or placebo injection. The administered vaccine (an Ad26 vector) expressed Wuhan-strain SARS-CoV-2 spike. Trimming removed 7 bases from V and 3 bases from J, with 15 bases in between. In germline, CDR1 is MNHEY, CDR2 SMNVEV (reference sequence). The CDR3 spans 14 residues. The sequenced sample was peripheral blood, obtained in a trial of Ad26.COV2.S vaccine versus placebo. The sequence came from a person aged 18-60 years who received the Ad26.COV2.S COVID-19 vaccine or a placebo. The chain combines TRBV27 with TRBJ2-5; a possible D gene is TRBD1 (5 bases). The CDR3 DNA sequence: TGTGCCAGCACCCCCTGGGGCACTAAAGAGACCCAGTACTTC. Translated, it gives CASTPWGTKETQYF.